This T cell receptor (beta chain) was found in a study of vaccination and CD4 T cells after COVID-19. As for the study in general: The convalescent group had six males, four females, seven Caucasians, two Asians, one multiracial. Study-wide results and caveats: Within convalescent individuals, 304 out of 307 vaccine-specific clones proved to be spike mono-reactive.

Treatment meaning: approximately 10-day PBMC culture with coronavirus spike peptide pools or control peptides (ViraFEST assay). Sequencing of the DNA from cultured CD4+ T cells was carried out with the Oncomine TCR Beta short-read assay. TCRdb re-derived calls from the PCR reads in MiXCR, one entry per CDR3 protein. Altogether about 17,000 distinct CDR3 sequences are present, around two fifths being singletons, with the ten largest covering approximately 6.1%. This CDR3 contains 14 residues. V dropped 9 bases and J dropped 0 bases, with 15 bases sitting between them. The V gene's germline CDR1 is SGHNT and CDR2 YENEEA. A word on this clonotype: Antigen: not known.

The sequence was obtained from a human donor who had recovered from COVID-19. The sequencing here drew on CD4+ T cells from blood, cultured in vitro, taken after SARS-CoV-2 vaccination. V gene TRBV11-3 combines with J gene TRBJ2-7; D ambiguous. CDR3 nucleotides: TGTGCCAGGGGGTTCGGGCCGAGCTCCTACGAGCAGTACTTC. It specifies CARGFGPSSYEQYF.